This is a list of T cell receptor beta chains from one sample in a study of human T cells and chemical hapten exposure. Each CDR3 protein gets one entry after TCRdb re-called the RACE reads with MiXCR. The sample holds about 190,000 distinct CDR3 sequences, around 23% seen once. The starting material was whole blood, obtained in connection with sensitization to the hapten diphenylcyclopropenone (DPC). The receptors derive from a woman in her thirties or forties with alopecia areata. Some clones in this sample may be carry-over from other donors' samples. Both conserved end residues are part of each CDR3. Fields, in order: CDR3 protein, V gene, D gene, clone size. D genes are given only for firm matches. Clone size is stated in some rows and not others, as once, few, many or a class when expanded.

CDR3aa: CASSLIPGDYGYTF; v_gene: TRBV27; d_gene: NA; abundance: NA
CDR3aa: CASHSHLSLNTGELFF; v_gene: TRBV28; d_gene: NA; abundance: few
CDR3aa: CASSFQGRGADTQYF; v_gene: TRBV28; d_gene: NA; abundance: many
CDR3aa: CASSVEGASYEQYF; v_gene: TRBV9; d_gene: NA; abundance: NA
CDR3aa: CSVDLEQGERKVNTGELFF; v_gene: TRBV29-1; d_gene: TRBD1; abundance: few
CDR3aa: CSASNSNQPQHF; v_gene: TRBV20-1; d_gene: NA; abundance: few
CDR3aa: CASTHSNQPQHF; v_gene: TRBV12-3/TRBV12-4; d_gene: NA; abundance: few
CDR3aa: CAISNGGAASEAFF; v_gene: TRBV10-3; d_gene: NA; abundance: few
CDR3aa: CASSLQQGQMYEQFF; v_gene: TRBV5-1; d_gene: TRBD1; abundance: NA
CDR3aa: CASSSRAAGVSTDTQYF; v_gene: TRBV5-4; d_gene: TRBD2; abundance: NA
CDR3aa: CASSTPPGALAYNSPLHF; v_gene: TRBV6-6; d_gene: NA; abundance: NA
CDR3aa: CASRDWETQYF; v_gene: TRBV5-1; d_gene: NA; abundance: NA
CDR3aa: CASSLGSRGASSTDTQYF; v_gene: TRBV28; d_gene: NA; abundance: NA
CDR3aa: CASSLEGGSTQYF; v_gene: TRBV7-9; d_gene: NA; abundance: NA
CDR3aa: CASSNRGFQPQHF; v_gene: TRBV27; d_gene: NA; abundance: once
CDR3aa: CASSHPDGYYNEQFF; v_gene: TRBV23-1; d_gene: NA; abundance: NA
CDR3aa: CASSVGGQGASEKLFF; v_gene: TRBV9; d_gene: TRBD1; abundance: few
CDR3aa: CASSATQGGSDTQYF; v_gene: TRBV6-4; d_gene: NA; abundance: once
CDR3aa: CSCGPGTDTQYF; v_gene: TRBV29-1; d_gene: NA; abundance: NA
CDR3aa: CASSVGDRGTYEQYF; v_gene: TRBV9; d_gene: TRBD1; abundance: few
CDR3aa: CASSLKLRDRGPDTQYF; v_gene: TRBV7-2; d_gene: TRBD1; abundance: few
CDR3aa: CSAEPGSNSPLHF; v_gene: TRBV20-1; d_gene: NA; abundance: few
CDR3aa: CSAGLFTDTQYF; v_gene: TRBV20-1; d_gene: NA; abundance: NA
CDR3aa: CASSPRRTFPTNEKLFF; v_gene: TRBV27; d_gene: NA; abundance: once
CDR3aa: CASSEYGGYTF; v_gene: TRBV6-1; d_gene: NA; abundance: NA
CDR3aa: CASSFQAEGYEQYF; v_gene: TRBV12-3/TRBV12-4; d_gene: NA; abundance: NA
CDR3aa: CASARDSTDTQYF; v_gene: TRBV28; d_gene: NA; abundance: NA
CDR3aa: CASSSGQGSPEAFF; v_gene: TRBV7-3; d_gene: TRBD1; abundance: NA
CDR3aa: CASSQDRGLGYTF; v_gene: TRBV4-1; d_gene: TRBD1; abundance: NA
CDR3aa: CASSLESGSGYTF; v_gene: TRBV11-2; d_gene: NA; abundance: few
CDR3aa: CASSQGFWLGEGKGAYEQYF; v_gene: TRBV4-2; d_gene: NA; abundance: NA
CDR3aa: CASSLNDPGRETQYF; v_gene: TRBV5-1; d_gene: NA; abundance: few
CDR3aa: CSARPLTGELFF; v_gene: TRBV20-1; d_gene: NA; abundance: few
CDR3aa: CASRSLAGGHGELFF; v_gene: TRBV11-2; d_gene: TRBD2; abundance: NA
CDR3aa: CASSQGNQPQHF; v_gene: TRBV7-9; d_gene: NA; abundance: many
CDR3aa: CSVVVAGGETQYF; v_gene: TRBV29-1; d_gene: TRBD2; abundance: few
CDR3aa: CASSSASSGTGELFF; v_gene: TRBV5-1; d_gene: NA; abundance: NA
CDR3aa: CASRDGAGGSTDTQYF; v_gene: TRBV5-1; d_gene: TRBD2; abundance: NA
CDR3aa: CASRPPVGFRGEQYF; v_gene: TRBV27; d_gene: NA; abundance: NA
CDR3aa: CAISDQIASGSREQFF; v_gene: TRBV10-3; d_gene: TRBD2; abundance: NA
CDR3aa: CASSHGSLYEQYF; v_gene: TRBV7-2; d_gene: NA; abundance: NA
CDR3aa: CASARASGVAQYF; v_gene: TRBV27; d_gene: TRBD2; abundance: NA
CDR3aa: CASSFYRDSTDTQYF; v_gene: TRBV5-1; d_gene: NA; abundance: NA
CDR3aa: CASSYGWEQYF; v_gene: TRBV6-2/TRBV6-3; d_gene: NA; abundance: NA